This T cell receptor beta chain originates from a study of regulatory dendritic cells for organ transplantation. Study-level background: On day 6, the dendritic cells were exposed to LPS.

Comments on this clone: The antigen remains undetermined. The sample carries other DNA sequences with the same CDR3.

Points from the study as a whole: Alloreactive memory CD8+ T cell pools varied considerably between individuals. Memory CD8+ clonal expansion seemed more limited with regulatory than mature dendritic cells.

The CDR3 has 11 amino acids. The V end lost 2 bases, the J end lost 8 bases, and 7 bases lay between the germline ends. From germline, CDR1 is SGHTS and CDR2 YDEGEE. Sequencing was performed with immunoSEQ multiplex PCR; in TCRdb, only in-frame clones are kept and a portion is missing. The table shows about 10,000 clones, with roughly 80% occurring only once. Allogeneic regulatory or mature dendritic cells were co-cultured for 5 days with CFSE-labeled sorted T cells at 1:10. FACS sorted CD4+ or CD8+ T cells into CD45RA+ naive and CD45RO+ memory. The sequencing input was memory CD4+ T cells from blood cultured with dendritic cells. Subset here: CD45RO+ memory T cells. This sequence originates from a human donor in good health. The rearrangement links TRBV5-8 to TRBJ1-2; no clear D. As DNA, the CDR3 is TGTGCCAGCAGCTTCCACCTGGGCTACACCTTC. Amino acid sequence: CASSFHLGYTF. The whole variable domain, filled in from reference TRBV5-8 and TRBJ1-2, reads EAGVTQSPTHLIKTRGQQATLRCSPISGHTSVYWYQQALGLGLQFLLWYDEGEERNRGNFPPRFSGRQFPNYSSELNVNALELEDSALYLCASSFHLGYTFGSGTRLTVV.